The clone carrying this T cell receptor (beta chain) was seen a few times. Its antigen is as yet unknown. CDR3 size: 13 residues. V was trimmed by 5 bases and J by 5 bases, leaving 12 bases between them. PBMCs came from less than 11 ml fresh peripheral blood. The source of the sample is a study of T cells in Graves' hyperthyroidism and ophthalmopathy. About the research overall: Any treatment followed the collection of peripheral blood at initial diagnosis.

TCR beta CDR3 sequences were amplified from RNA transcripts. The HTBI primer set was used in a first-round RT-PCR of the TCR CDR3. MiXCR was run by TCRdb on the multiplex PCR reads, yielding one entry per CDR3 protein. Among hundreds of thousands of distinct CDR3 sequences, roughly 15% were seen once, and the ten largest hold approximately 12%. Study-wide results and limits: Classification by a 13 V-J model distinguished ophthalmopathy from stable hyperthyroidism.

The genes are TRBV12-3 or TRBV12-4 and TRBJ2-5, with D hard to call. The source is a woman aged 45-65 years with Graves' ophthalmopathy. The sequencing input was blood. The CDR3: CASSRVVVETQYF. Written as DNA, the CDR3 is TGTGCCAGCAGTAGAGTGGTGGTGGAGACCCAGTACTTC.